This T cell receptor beta chain emerged from a study of OX40 agonist ivuxolimab in advanced cancers. Study-level background: The study enrolled dose-escalation patients with hepatocellular carcinoma, melanoma, renal cell or head and neck cancer. Participants averaged around 60 years of age (range about 23 to 79) and were approximately 81% male. A history of anti-PD-1, anti-PD-L1 or anti-CTLA-4 therapy was acceptable, and 40% had some.

CDR3 length: 11 residues. V was cut by 3 bases and J by 5 bases, with 5 bases left in between. Germline values: CDR1 SGHNT, CDR2 YYREEE (reference sequence). In its sample, this clone was seen a few times. Assay used: immunoSEQ multiplex PCR; TCRdb lists only in-frame clones, some missing. The sample contains approximately 40,000 clones, about 85% of which appear only once. The sample in question was CD4+ or CD8+ T cells sorted from blood, obtained in a trial of the OX40 agonist ivuxolimab. This sequence was found in an adult with an advanced solid tumor such as melanoma, head and neck, liver or kidney cancer. This chain links TRBV5-4 with TRBJ1-1; D uncertain. This chain's CDR3 is CASSSQTEAFF. CDR3 bases: TGTGCCAGCAGCTCGCAAACTGAAGCTTTCTTT.